This entry concerns a single T cell receptor beta chain. As originally analysed: Nucleated cell number was recorded as an estimate derived from reference gene primer amplification. Repertoires were generated with immunoSEQ multiplex PCR, while TCRdb's copy carries only in-frame clones and drops some. Clonal size and the V and J genes are those of that table, whereas D and trimming came from the DNA. The sample holds 95,000 to 150,000 clones, more than 80% seen once. The data were taken from a study of blood T cell repertoires in COVID-19. Study as a whole: Donors in the United States, Italy and Spain gave samples during acute or convalescent COVID-19. T cells, B-cell-depleted T cells, or PBMCs provided the cDNA or gDNA that served as material.

The CDR3 extends over 16 amino acids. Trimming cost V 1 base and J 5 bases, with 16 bases left between them. From germline, CDR1 is SGDLS and CDR2 YYNGEE. The sequence was obtained from a man aged 40-49 years with acute or convalescent COVID-19. The sample comprised peripheral blood. V and J are TRBV9 and TRBJ1-3; perhaps TRBD1 as D (5 bases). CDR3 sequence reads: CASSVSPQTDRNTIYF. CDR3 nucleotides: TGTGCCAGCAGCGTATCCCCTCAGACAGACCGAAACACCATATATTTT.